What follows is one TCR beta chain and its context. Its antigen is currently not known. No quality values exist for individual bases; no much larger clone is one base distant. This entry belongs to a study of shared clonotypes between healthy human individuals (dated by TCRdb to 2018 to 2021). Study-level background: The cohort included three men and a couple of women between 18 and 49 years of age. To estimate repertoire size and how much clonotype sharing occurs between individuals, the study deeply sequenced the blood TCR repertoires of five or six healthy adults. Each donor's leukapheresis produced roughly between roughly 0.85 and 10 billion PBMCs. To increase sequencing depth and limit assay-specific biases, TCR repertoire library preparation and sequencing were carried out by different laboratories using diverse techniques.

The CDR3 contains 13 residues, cysteine and phenylalanine counted. Only the CDR3 region is kept as DNA, spanning 39 bases read in frame from base 1. V sheds 5 bases and J sheds 5 bases, leaving 13 bases between their ends. The germline V gene (reference sequence) yields SEHNR for CDR1 and FQNEAQ for CDR2. TCR CDR3 regions were amplified from genomic DNA by multiplex PCR using the deep immunoSEQ assay. Genomic DNA extracted from each cell subset was distributed evenly over all wells of several immunoSEQ 96-well plates, and each plate served as one replicate. For unsorted PBMC, approximately 0.3 ug of genomic DNA, equivalent to about 30,000 T cell genomes, went into each replicate PCR. Genomic DNA from unsorted PBMC was sequenced over ten immunoSEQ deep assay plates. Purified libraries were quantified with a Qubit 3.0 fluorometer, sized on a Bioanalyzer 2100, and re-quantified with the KAPA Library Quantification kit. Every immunoSEQ 96-well plate was sequenced on a separate single-read 150-cycle Illumina NextSeq 550 flow cell. The paper's data handling went like this. Because only junctional sequences without quality scores were contained in the immunoSEQ output, filtering matching that applied to full-length reads could not be performed. To assign V/J genes and CDR3, sequences were annotated against IMGT germline references using PyIR, a Python wrapper for IgBLAST v1.9. Reads with weak V/J assignments (E-value above 1e-6), missing CDR3, stop codons, out-of-frame junctions, or ambiguous translated residues were removed. A V3J clonotype was defined by an identical inferred V gene, J gene, and CDR3 amino acid sequence. Percentage overlap between repertoires was calculated by dividing the number of shared unique clonotypes by the size of the smaller repertoire. Three approaches were used to assess repertoire richness: RTK rarefaction, the Chao1 estimator, and Recon v2.1 estimates of unobserved clonotypes. TCRdb stores this immuneACCESS table with in-frame sequences only. Part of the clones is absent; in the studies checked, under half of the shortfall reflects unresolved V genes, and no reason is known for the rest. From that table come the V and J calls and clone size; the DNA was used to work out D and trimming. The sample table holds 450,000 to 500,000 clones, of which over 70% were seen once. Together, the top ten hold over 9.5% of the sample.

Broad study findings and their caveats: The small number of donors limited the genetic and exposure-history diversity represented. Sampling was restricted to blood, and TCR repertoires in tissues likely differ from the TCR repertoires found in blood. Pairwise subsampling led to the expectation that sequencing depth would affect the degree of clonotype sharing among donors.

The donors were healthy, HIV-negative adults who had no recently reported acute infections or vaccinations. Every donor was a Caucasian adult living in Nashville, Tennessee, USA. For unsorted samples, roughly 91 million PBMCs were counted, and genomic DNA was extracted using the QIAamp DNA Blood Mini kit. Blood was collected by leukapheresis, and PBMCs were isolated by Ficoll-Histopaque density gradient centrifugation and then cryopreserved in liquid nitrogen vapor phase. The TCR comes from a woman aged 40 to 50 in good health. Some clones in this sample may be carry-over from other donors' samples. Material for sequencing was PBMCs. The chain links TRBV7-9 with TRBJ2-7; no D gene can be assigned with confidence. The sequenced DNA: TGTGCCAGCAGCCCCCGACCGGCTAACGAGCAGTACTTC. The translation is CASSPRPANEQYF.